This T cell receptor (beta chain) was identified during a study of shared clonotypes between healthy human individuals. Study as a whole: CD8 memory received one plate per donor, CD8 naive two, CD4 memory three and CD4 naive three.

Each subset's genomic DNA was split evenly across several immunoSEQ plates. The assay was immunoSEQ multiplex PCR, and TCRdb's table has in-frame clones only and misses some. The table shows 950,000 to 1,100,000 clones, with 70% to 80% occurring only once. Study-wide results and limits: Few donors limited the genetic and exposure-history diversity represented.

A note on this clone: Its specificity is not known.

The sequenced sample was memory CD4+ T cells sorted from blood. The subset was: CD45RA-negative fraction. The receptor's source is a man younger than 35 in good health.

CDR3 DNA: TGTGCCTGGAGTGTTCTACCCAGGGATCAGCCCCAGCATTTT. Translating it yields CAWSVLPRDQPQHF. The rearrangement uses TRBV30 and TRBJ1-5; possible D gene TRBD1, 5 bases. CDR1 is GTSNPN, CDR2 SVGIG, per germline (reference sequence). V was pared by 0 bases and J by 5 bases, with 11 bases between. CDR3 length: 14 amino acids.